The sequence of this T cell receptor (beta chain) was determined in a study of CD8 T cells in Susac syndrome. The CDR3 totals 13 residues. V shed 5 bases and J shed 2 bases, with 11 bases lying between them. CDR1 and CDR2 from the germline V gene are SGHRS and YFSETQ. The T cells that were sequenced for TCR beta were CD8+ and CD4+ cells from blood. Roughly 0.5 to 1 ug RNA was reverse transcribed with random hexamers. TCRdb passed the immunoSEQ multiplex PCR reads through MiXCR, listing each CDR3 protein once. Of 200,000 to 250,000 distinct CDR3 sequences listed, more than 85% are singletons. This sequence joins TRBV5-1 and TRBJ2-7; D possibly corresponds to TRBD1 (5 bases). The receptor's source is a human donor with multiple sclerosis. Sequencing used CD8+ T cells from PBMCs. CDR3 protein: CASRQDLPYEQYF. CDR3 bases: TGCGCCAGCAGACAGGACCTCCCCTACGAGCAGTACTTC.